This T cell receptor beta chain appears in the sequencing data of a study of shared clonotypes between healthy human individuals. The study's findings and limits: In general, naive subsets displayed greater estimated richness than memory subsets did. The generation probabilities recorded for non-shared clonotypes fell below those of clonotypes shared by all four donors. Donors were few, which limited the genetic and exposure-history diversity represented.

Concerning this clone: Its antigen is not known.

V trimming: 4 bases; J trimming: 3 bases; junction bases outside the gene matches: 2. Germline lookup yields CDR1 WNHNN and CDR2 SYGVQD (reference sequence). This CDR3 is built from 14 residues. Data came from immunoSEQ multiplex PCR; TCRdb stores just in-frame clones and leaves some out. The data show over a million clones, 95% to 99% seen once. The TCR sequence derives from a man aged 25-45 years in good health. The rearrangement links TRBV10-1 to TRBJ2-1, with TRBD2 identical over 8 bases. Sequenced: naive CD4+ T cells sorted from blood. Stated subset: CD45RA+ positively selected. Here the CDR3 DNA reads TGCGCCAGCAGTGCCCTAGCGGGCTACAATGAGCAGTTCTTC. This gives the protein CASSALAGYNEQFF.